This TCR beta chain was retrieved from a study of blood T cell repertoires in COVID-19. For the study at large: Both acute and convalescent COVID-19 samples were obtained from the United States, Italy and Spain.

Participants were aged 18 to 89 years, lived in 20 to 25 US areas, and enrolled virtually. Methods used by the authors: Amplified reference gene primers provided the basis for estimating nucleated cell counts. Measured with immunoSEQ multiplex PCR; TCRdb has only the in-frame clones, and not every one. V and J calls and clone size are those listed in that table; D and trimming were worked out from the DNA. This table holds about 320,000 clones, about 85% found once. The CDR3 extends over 16 amino acids. CDR1 is MNHEY and CDR2 is SVGAGI in the germline V gene. Between the trimmed V and J ends, which lost 0 bases and 1 base, there was a span of 11 bases.

The chain joins TRBV6-5 to TRBJ2-3; tentative D call: TRBD2 (5 bases). Sequencing was carried out using PBMCs or T cells enriched from blood (not recorded which). This clonotype was sampled from a woman aged 30 to 39 who had been exposed to COVID-19. CDR3: CASSYSSQEGTDTQYF. Written as DNA, the CDR3 is TGTGCCAGCAGTTACTCGAGTCAGGAGGGCACAGATACGCAGTATTTT.